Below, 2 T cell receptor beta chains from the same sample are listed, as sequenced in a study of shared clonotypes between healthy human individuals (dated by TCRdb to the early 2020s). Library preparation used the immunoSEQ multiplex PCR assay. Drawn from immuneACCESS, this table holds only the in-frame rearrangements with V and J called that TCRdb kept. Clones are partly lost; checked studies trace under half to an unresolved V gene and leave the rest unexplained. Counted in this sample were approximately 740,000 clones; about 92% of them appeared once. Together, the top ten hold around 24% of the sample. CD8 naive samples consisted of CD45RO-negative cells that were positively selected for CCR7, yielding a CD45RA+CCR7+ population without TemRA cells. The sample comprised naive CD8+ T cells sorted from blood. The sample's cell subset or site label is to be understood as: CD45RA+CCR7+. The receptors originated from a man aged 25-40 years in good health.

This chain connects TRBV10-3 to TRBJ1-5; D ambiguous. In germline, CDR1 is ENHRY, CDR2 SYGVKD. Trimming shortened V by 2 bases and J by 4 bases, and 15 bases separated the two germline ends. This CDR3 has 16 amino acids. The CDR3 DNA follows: TGTGCCATCAGTGAGGTCTTAGGCGGAAAGAATCAGCCCCAGCATTTT. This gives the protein CAISEVLGGKNQPQHF.

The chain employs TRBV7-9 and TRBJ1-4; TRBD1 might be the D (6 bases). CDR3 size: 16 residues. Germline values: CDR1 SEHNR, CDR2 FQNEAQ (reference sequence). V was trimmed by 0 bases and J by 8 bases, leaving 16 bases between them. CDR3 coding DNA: TGTGCCAGCAGCTTAGCAACAGGGTTGAGACGGGAAAAACTGTTTTTT. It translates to CASSLATGLRREKLFF.